This T cell receptor beta chain was sequenced for a study of blood T cells in healthy people across ages. The second PCR ran about 6 to 11 cycles with a sample-barcoded 5' primer and J-beta primers. TCRdb fed the 5' RACE reads into MiXCR, producing one record per CDR3 protein. The table includes about a million distinct CDR3 sequences, about 44% detected once. Germline trimming cut 1 base from V and 1 base from J; bases unmatched to any gene: 4. CDR1 DFQATT and CDR2 SNEGSKA come from the germline V gene (reference sequence). The CDR3 length is 16 residues. Donors ranged from roughly 6 to 90 years old and were healthy Caucasians in Russia. Total RNA, at least 5 micrograms per sample, came from PBMCs. This clonotype was recorded at least ten times.

The specimen was blood. V and J are TRBV20-1 and TRBJ2-3; TRBD2 matches 11 bases. The clonotype was recovered from a man younger than 45 in good health. The DNA of the CDR3 is TGCAGTGCTAGAGGACTAGCGGGGTATGGCACAGATACGCAGTATTTT. Translation gives CSARGLAGYGTDTQYF.